Shown below are 30 T cell receptor beta chains from a single sample sequenced in a study of cytomegalovirus exposure and HLA in healthy donors. Both 60 Vbeta primers and 13 Jbeta primers went into the PCR. Repertoires were generated with immunoSEQ multiplex PCR, while TCRdb's copy carries only in-frame clones and drops some. The sample carries 150,000 to 200,000 clones, 70% to 80% recorded once. Sequenced sample: PBMCs. These TCRs come from a woman aged 25-40 years in good health and CMV-seropositive.

V is TRBV10-3 and J is TRBJ2-5; 8 nucleotides match TRBD1. CDR3 size: 15 residues. Unmatched junction bases numbered 8, after V lost 3 bases and J lost 5 bases. In germline, CDR1 is ENHRY, CDR2 SYGVKD. The CDR3 region has the DNA TGTGCCATCAGTGAAGCAAACTACAGGGGGGAGACCCAGTACTTC. Protein sequence: CAISEANYRGETQYF.

This clone was found once. J is TRBJ1-1 and V is TRBV7-8; TRBD1 aligns across 7 bases. V was clipped by 4 bases and J by 4 bases; unmatched bases: 6. The CDR3 is 14 residues long. Germline CDR1 is SGHVS and CDR2 is FQNEAQ. CDR3 sequence reads: CASSSRGASTEAFF. CDR3 nucleotide sequence: TGTGCCAGCAGCTCCAGGGGGGCGAGCACTGAAGCTTTCTTT.

The chain recombines TRBV18 with TRBJ2-3, with 7 nucleotides matching TRBD1. The junction had 8 bases not matched to a gene; V was cut back by 4 bases and J by 4 bases. This CDR3 has 15 amino acids. Germline assignment: CDR1 KGHSH and CDR2 LQKENI. CDR3: CASSQARQGADTQYF. The CDR3 DNA follows: TGTGCCAGCTCACAAGCAAGACAGGGAGCAGATACGCAGTATTTT. The full variable domain, with the rest looked up from reference TRBV18 and TRBJ2-3, is NAGVMQNPRHLVRRRGQEARLRCSPMKGHSHVYWYRQLPEEGLKFMVYLQKENIIDESGMPKERFSAEFPKEGPSILRIQQVVRGDSAAYFCASSQARQGADTQYFGPGTRLTVL.

The genes are TRBV15 and TRBJ2-7; 9 bases match TRBD2. This CDR3 spans 15 amino acids. CDR1 is LNHNV and CDR2 is YYDKDF in the germline V gene (reference sequence). Trimming removed 0 bases from V and 6 bases from J; junction bases left unmatched: 6. The CDR3 reads CATSREVAGALEQYF. CDR3 DNA: TGTGCCACCAGCAGAGAGGTAGCGGGAGCCCTCGAGCAGTACTTC.

This rearrangement joins TRBV12-5 to TRBJ2-3, with TRBD2 identical over 7 bases. The ends lost 9 bases at V and 6 bases at J; junction bases unmatched: 9. The CDR3 extends over 13 amino acids. Germline V CDR1 and CDR2: LGHNT, FRNRAP. CDR3 protein: CASGRQMWDTQYF. CDR3 nucleotide sequence: TGTGCTAGCGGGAGGCAGATGTGGGATACGCAGTATTTT.

The rearrangement links TRBV5-1 to TRBJ1-1, with D uncertain. Per germline, CDR1 SGHRS and CDR2 YFSETQ. This CDR3 is built from 16 residues. Trimming removed 4 bases from V and 6 bases from J, with 22 bases in between. The CDR3 sequence is CASSQGWRTERAEAFF. DNA of the CDR3: TGCGCCAGCAGCCAAGGATGGCGGACCGAGAGGGCTGAAGCTTTCTTT.

V and J are TRBV2 and TRBJ1-2, with 8 bases fitting TRBD1. V trimming: 6 bases; J trimming: 2 bases; junction bases outside the gene matches: 5. The CDR3 spans 14 residues. Germline V gene lookup returns CDR1 SNHLY and CDR2 FYNNEI. The CDR3 DNA is TGTGCCAGCAGCGGGGACAGGATAAACTATGGCTACACCTTC. This sequence encodes CASSGDRINYGYTF.

Comments on this clone: An end of the junction does not agree with germline; a read error may underlie this. The chain couples TRBV7-6 to TRBJ1-4, with a weak D call TRBD1 (5 bases). The CDR3 is 14 residues long. From germline, CDR1 is SGHVS and CDR2 FNYEAQ. The CDR3 DNA sequence: TGTGCCAGCAGCCCCGGCCAGGGTGCGTCGAAGTGGTACTTT. It is translated as CASSPGQGASKWYF.

The V call is TRBV28, the J call TRBJ1-2, with D unclear. The CDR3 covers 14 residues. Per the germline V gene, CDR1 is MDHEN and CDR2 is SYDVKM. The V gene lost 6 bases and the J gene lost 0 bases, with 11 bases spanning the gap. The CDR3 DNA sequence: TGTGCCAGCAGACCTAAAGTTACTAACTATGGCTACACCTTC. Protein: CASRPKVTNYGYTF.

The chain is built from TRBV28 and TRBJ1-5, with D tentatively TRBD1 (5 bases). CDR3 length: 14 amino acids. V lost 6 bases, J lost 5 bases, and 14 bases lay in between. CDR1 and CDR2 (germline): MDHEN, SYDVKM. The CDR3 protein is CASSPGGGYQPQHF. In nucleotides, the CDR3 is TGTGCCAGCAGCCCGGGCGGGGGATATCAGCCCCAGCATTTT.

This clone has a single count. The chain links TRBV5-8 to TRBJ1-1; D is uncertain. The CDR3 is made up of 14 amino acids. V was pared by 4 bases and J by 3 bases, with 13 bases between. Germline V gene data show CDR1 as SGHTS and CDR2 as YDEGEE. The chain's CDR3 is CASSHQTSDTEAFF. In DNA, the CDR3 is TGTGCCAGCAGCCATCAAACGTCGGACACTGAAGCTTTCTTT.

V gene TRBV11-3 combines with J gene TRBJ2-3; TRBD2 matches 8 bases. Germline V gene lookup returns CDR1 SGHNT and CDR2 YENEEA. CDR3 length equals 16 residues. Trimming took 4 bases from V and 3 from J; bases not matched to a gene: 9. The CDR3 loop reads CASSSRGPGGTDTQYF. DNA for the CDR3: TGTGCCAGCAGCTCGAGGGGCCCGGGAGGGACAGATACGCAGTATTTT.

The chain links TRBV6-5 to TRBJ1-2; 7 nucleotides align to TRBD1. V was pared by 5 bases and J by 2 bases, with 8 bases of the junction left unmatched. The CDR3 covers 15 residues. In germline, CDR1 is MNHEY, CDR2 SVGAGI. The CDR3 DNA follows: TGTGCCAGCAGTCAAGTAGCGACAGGGAACTATGGCTACACCTTC. This sequence encodes CASSQVATGNYGYTF.

This chain joins TRBV5-1 and TRBJ2-5; 7 positions agree with TRBD1. Germline V gene lookup returns CDR1 SGHRS and CDR2 YFSETQ. There are 15 residues in the CDR3. V was clipped by 4 bases and J by 4 bases; unmatched bases: 10. The CDR3 sequence: CASSTRQGSGETQYF. For the CDR3, the DNA is TGCGCCAGCAGCACTAGACAGGGAAGCGGAGAGACCCAGTACTTC.

This rearrangement joins TRBV6-1 to TRBJ1-2; 9 bases line up with TRBD1. Per germline, CDR1 MNHNS and CDR2 SASEGT. Trimming took 4 bases from V and 5 from J; bases not matched to a gene: 2. The CDR3 extends over 13 amino acids. CDR3 in DNA: TGTGCCAGCAGTGCCGGGACAGGGTATGGCTACACCTTC. Translating it yields CASSAGTGYGYTF.

This clone was counted once. V usage is TRBV5-1 and J usage is TRBJ1-1; 10 bases map to TRBD1. The junction had 6 bases not matched to a gene; V was cut back by 3 bases and J by 4 bases. This CDR3 contains 15 residues. Germline V lookup: CDR1 SGHRS, CDR2 YFSETQ. In DNA, the CDR3 is TGCGCCAGCAGCTCCCGACAGGGGGCGGCCACTGAAGCTTTCTTT. This codes for CASSSRQGAATEAFF. The full variable domain, completed using reference TRBV5-1 and TRBJ1-1, is KAGVTQTPRYLIKTRGQQVTLSCSPISGHRSVSWYQQTPGQGLQFLFEYFSETQRNKGNFPGRFSGRQFSNSRSEMNVSTLELGDSALYLCASSSRQGAATEAFFGQGTRLTVV.

This clone has just a few counts. The chain carries TRBV5-1 and TRBJ2-1, with 12 positions matching TRBD2. The CDR3 spans 16 residues. CDR1 is SGHRS, CDR2 YFSETQ, per germline. The V and J ends lost 4 bases and 2 bases, in that order; junction bases with no gene match: 4. CDR3 nucleotides: TGCGCCAGCAGCCATAGGACTAGCGGGACCTACAATGAGCAGTTCTTC. It codes for CASSHRTSGTYNEQFF.

V gene TRBV9 combines with J gene TRBJ2-5; D gene uncertain. The length of the CDR3 is 15 residues. Germline assignment: CDR1 SGDLS and CDR2 YYNGEE. Trimming pared 6 bases from V and 1 base from J, leaving 16 bases between. The CDR3 region has the DNA TGTGCCAGCACCCCCGAACCCGGGTCCCAAGAGACCCAGTACTTC. It codes for CASTPEPGSQETQYF.

J is TRBJ1-5 and V is TRBV15; perhaps TRBD1 as D (5 bases). CDR3 length: 19 amino acids. Germline assignment: CDR1 LNHNV and CDR2 YYDKDF (reference sequence). Trimming took 0 bases from V and 0 from J, leaving 18 bases between them. Written as DNA, the CDR3 is TGTGCCACCAGCAGAGATCGGGACTTGACACGATATAGCAATCAGCCCCAGCATTTT. Translated: CATSRDRDLTRYSNQPQHF.

The chain couples TRBV21-1 to TRBJ1-5; TRBD1 is taken as the D call from the table, unchecked against the DNA. TRBV21-1 is listed as a pseudogene. The CDR3 runs 18 residues. CDR3 DNA: TGTGCCAGCAGCACCCGGACAGGGGTATACTATAGCAATCAGCCCCAGCATTTT. Amino acids: CASSTRTGVYYSNQPQHF.

A few counts support this clone. V gene TRBV6-1 combines with J gene TRBJ1-2; no firm D call. CDR3 length equals 14 residues. Between the trimmed V and J ends, which lost 5 bases and 4 bases, there was a span of 14 bases. Germline assignment: CDR1 MNHNS and CDR2 SASEGT. CDR3 nucleotides: TGTGCCAGCAGTCTTACCGGAGAGCGCTATGGCTACACCTTC. Encoded protein: CASSLTGERYGYTF.

Only a few counts were recorded for this clone. This chain joins TRBV7-8 and TRBJ1-1; D not certain. V was trimmed by 1 base and J by 1 base, leaving 10 bases between them. This CDR3 is built from 15 residues. Germline V gene sequence: CDR1 SGHVS, CDR2 FQNEAQ. CDR3 sequence reads: CASSLDWAGNTEAFF. CDR3 bases: TGTGCCAGCAGCTTAGATTGGGCAGGGAACACTGAAGCTTTCTTT.

The chain joins TRBV30 to TRBJ2-7; 9 bases agree with TRBD1. Looked up from germline, CDR1 is GTSNPN and CDR2 is SVGIG (reference sequence). The CDR3 is 14 amino acids. J lost 4 bases, V lost 4 bases, and 8 bases had no gene match. CDR3 sequence reads: CAWTYSGQGYEQYF. CDR3 DNA: TGTGCCTGGACCTACTCGGGACAGGGATACGAGCAGTACTTC.

The genes are TRBV6-6 and TRBJ2-7, with D perhaps TRBD2 (7 bases). The J call may be incorrect, as the DNA end agrees better with TRBJ2-1. This CDR3 contains 14 residues. Germline V gene data show CDR1 as MNHNY and CDR2 as SVGAGI (reference sequence). Here the CDR3 reads CASSLGGPYNEQFF. The CDR3 DNA follows: TGTGCCAGCAGCCTCGGGGGGCCGTACAATGAGCAGTTCTTC.

The V call is TRBV28, the J call TRBJ1-2; 7 positions match TRBD1. Trimming at V came to 6 bases and at J to 6 bases, leaving 13 bases not matched to a gene. The germline CDR1 and CDR2 sequences are MDHEN and SYDVKM. The CDR3 contains 15 residues. The CDR3 here is CASRFDRVRSHGYTF. As DNA, the CDR3 is TGTGCCAGCAGGTTCGACAGGGTGAGATCCCATGGCTACACCTTC.

The chain joins TRBV10-3 to TRBJ2-1; 7 bases line up with TRBD2. This CDR3 spans 15 amino acids. Looked up from germline, CDR1 is ENHRY and CDR2 is SYGVKD. V dropped 6 bases and J dropped 3; count of bases not matched to a gene: 8. The CDR3 here is CAIRSERDHYNEQFF. For the CDR3, the DNA is TGTGCCATCAGATCTGAGCGGGACCACTACAATGAGCAGTTCTTC.

The genes are TRBV15 and TRBJ2-7, with a weak D call TRBD1 (7 bases). The germline gives CDR1 LNHNV, CDR2 YYDKDF (reference sequence). This CDR3 comprises 16 residues. V lost 5 bases and J 4 bases, leaving 21 bases between the germline ends. The CDR3 here is CATSPIYQGGGYEQYF. The CDR3 nucleotides are TGTGCCACCAGCCCAATCTACCAGGGGGGCGGGTACGAGCAGTACTTC.

The rearrangement joins TRBV5-1 to TRBJ2-7, with D possibly TRBD2 on 6 matching bases. This CDR3 has 15 amino acids. V lost 1 base and J 2 bases, leaving 13 bases between the germline ends. CDR1 SGHRS and CDR2 YFSETQ come from the germline V gene. CDR3 in DNA: TGCGCCAGCAGCTTGAGGAGGGGCATTACCTACGAGCAGTACTTC. Amino acids: CASSLRRGITYEQYF. The full variable domain, with the rest looked up from reference TRBV5-1 and TRBJ2-7, is KAGVTQTPRYLIKTRGQQVTLSCSPISGHRSVSWYQQTPGQGLQFLFEYFSETQRNKGNFPGRFSGRQFSNSRSEMNVSTLELGDSALYLCASSLRRGITYEQYFGPGTRLTVT.

This chain connects TRBV30 to TRBJ1-3; TRBD1 matches at 7 bases. Germline CDR1 and CDR2: GTSNPN and SVGIG (reference sequence). The CDR3 is made up of 13 amino acids. Trimming took 3 bases from V and 2 from J; bases not matched to a gene: 1. Here the CDR3 DNA reads TGTGCCTGGAGCACAGGGGCTGGAAACACCATATATTTT. It specifies CAWSTGAGNTIYF.

The genes are TRBV7-9 and TRBJ1-1, with 7 bases that match TRBD1. V shed 5 bases and J 7 bases; nucleotides not matched to a gene: 10. CDR3 length: 14 residues. Germline V gene sequence: CDR1 SEHNR, CDR2 FQNEAQ (reference sequence). The CDR3 sequence: CASSRGDSIGEAFF. The CDR3 nucleotides are TGTGCCAGCAGCCGAGGGGACAGCATAGGTGAAGCTTTCTTT.